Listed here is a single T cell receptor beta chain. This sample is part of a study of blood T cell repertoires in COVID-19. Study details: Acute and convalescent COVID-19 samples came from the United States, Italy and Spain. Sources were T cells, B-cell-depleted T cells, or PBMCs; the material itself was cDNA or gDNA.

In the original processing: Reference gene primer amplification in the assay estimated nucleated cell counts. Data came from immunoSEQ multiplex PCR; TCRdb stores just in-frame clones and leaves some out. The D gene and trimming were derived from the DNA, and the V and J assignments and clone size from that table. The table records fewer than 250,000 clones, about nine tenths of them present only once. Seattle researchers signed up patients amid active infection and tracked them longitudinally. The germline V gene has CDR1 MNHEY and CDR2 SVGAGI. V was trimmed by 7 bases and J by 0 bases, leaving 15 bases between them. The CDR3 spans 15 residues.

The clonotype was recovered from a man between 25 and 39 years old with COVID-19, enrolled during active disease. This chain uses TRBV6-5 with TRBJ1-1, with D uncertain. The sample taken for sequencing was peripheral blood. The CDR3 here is CASNLNLEMNTEAFF. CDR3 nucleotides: TGTGCCAGCAACCTCAACCTAGAAATGAACACTGAAGCTTTCTTT.